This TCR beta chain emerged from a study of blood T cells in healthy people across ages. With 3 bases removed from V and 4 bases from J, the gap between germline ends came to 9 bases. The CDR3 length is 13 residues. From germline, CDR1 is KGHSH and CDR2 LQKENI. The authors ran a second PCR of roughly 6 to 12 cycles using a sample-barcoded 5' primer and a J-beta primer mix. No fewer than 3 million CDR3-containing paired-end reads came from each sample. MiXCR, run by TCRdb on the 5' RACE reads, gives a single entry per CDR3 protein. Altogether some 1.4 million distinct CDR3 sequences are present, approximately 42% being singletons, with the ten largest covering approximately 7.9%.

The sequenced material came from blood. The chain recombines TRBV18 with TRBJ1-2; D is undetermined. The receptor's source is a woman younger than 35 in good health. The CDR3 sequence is CASSPAEGYGYTF. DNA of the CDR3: TGTGCCAGCTCACCGGCGGAGGGCTATGGCTACACCTTC.